This T cell receptor beta chain comes out of a study of T cell responses to AZD1222 COVID-19 vaccine. Study-level results: Among those given AZD1222, only six were seropositive at baseline.

A few counts support this clone. As yet, its antigen is unknown. Deletions cut 0 bases from V and 7 bases from J, with 11 bases between. From germline, CDR1 is SGHNT and CDR2 YYREEE (reference sequence). CDR3 size: 14 residues. The assay was immunoSEQ multiplex PCR, and TCRdb's table has in-frame clones only and misses some. The sample contains some 120,000 clones, around 93% of which appear only once. This clonotype was sampled from an adult who received the AZD1222 COVID-19 vaccine. The chain links TRBV5-4 to TRBJ2-1; D is uncertain. The sample in question was peripheral blood, obtained 28 days after the second AZD1222 dose. CDR3 nucleotides: TGTGCCAGCAGCTTGGTTGCCAAACGGAATGAGCAGTTCTTC. Residues: CASSLVAKRNEQFF.